These T cell receptor beta chains were read from a single sample in a study of blood T cell repertoires in COVID-19. Measured with immunoSEQ multiplex PCR; TCRdb has only the in-frame clones, and not every one. The sample records approximately 300,000 clones, approximately 88% being singletons. Material: peripheral blood. The receptor source for this set is a woman between 50 and 59 years old with active or convalescent COVID-19. Each CDR3 is given with its conserved first and last residue. Each record gives: clone size, V gene, D gene, J gene, CDR3 protein, CDR3 DNA. D genes are given only for firm matches. Rows give clone size only sometimes, using once, few, many, or a class for an expanded clone.

few,TRBV20-1,NA,TRBJ1-5,CSASSSRVDQPQHF,TGCAGTGCTAGTTCGAGTCGGGTCGACCAGCCCCAGCATTTT
NA,TRBV3-1/TRBV3-2,TRBD2,TRBJ2-5,CASSSGGPRETQYF,TGTGCCAGCAGCTCGGGGGGGCCCCGGGAGACCCAGTACTTC
NA,TRBV9,NA,TRBJ1-1,CASDSGGQNPSNTEAFF,TGTGCCAGCGACTCGGGAGGACAGAACCCATCCAACACTGAAGCTTTCTTT
NA,TRBV5-1,TRBD2,TRBJ2-5,CASSLHPSGSKEETQYF,TGCGCCAGCAGCCTTCACCCTAGCGGGAGTAAAGAAGAGACCCAGTACTTC
NA,TRBV24-1,NA,TRBJ1-5,CATSDSNQPQHF,TGTGCCACCAGTGACTCGAATCAGCCCCAGCATTTT
NA,TRBV2,TRBD1,TRBJ2-7,CASRRTGAYEQYF,TGTGCCAGCAGGAGGACAGGGGCCTACGAGCAGTACTTC
NA,TRBV2,NA,TRBJ1-1,CASSESLWGEAFF,TGTGCCAGCAGTGAATCCCTGTGGGGCGAAGCTTTCTTT
NA,TRBV10-3,NA,TRBJ1-2,CAISPDFYGYTF,TGTGCCATCTCCCCGGACTTCTATGGCTACACCTTC
NA,TRBV28,TRBD1,TRBJ2-7,CASSSQGEYEQYF,TGTGCCAGCAGTTCCCAGGGGGAGTACGAGCAGTACTTC
NA,TRBV29-1,NA,TRBJ1-2,CSVTGGAGTNYGYTF,TGCAGCGTTACGGGGGGCGCAGGCACTAACTATGGCTACACCTTC
NA,TRBV19,NA,TRBJ2-1,CASKEEYGLLGYNEQFF,TGTGCCAGTAAAGAAGAATATGGACTCCTTGGCTACAATGAGCAGTTCTTC
NA,TRBV5-1,TRBD1,TRBJ2-2,CASREQGATEELFF,TGCGCCAGCAGGGAGCAGGGGGCAACCGAGGAGCTGTTTTTT
NA,TRBV6-5,NA,TRBJ2-2,CASNYPGVHTGELFF,TGTGCCAGCAACTATCCAGGGGTCCATACCGGGGAGCTGTTTTTT
many,TRBV27,NA,TRBJ2-2,CASRLEDGVGTGELFF,TGTGCCAGCAGACTAGAGGACGGGGTGGGCACCGGGGAGCTGTTTTTT
NA,TRBV24-1,NA,TRBJ1-5,CATSDWVRGGNQPQHF,TGTGCCACCAGTGATTGGGTCCGGGGAGGCAATCAGCCCCAGCATTTT
NA,TRBV30,TRBD1,TRBJ1-6,CAWGQGTLHF,TGTGCCTGGGGACAGGGGACCCTCCACTTT
NA,TRBV9,NA,TRBJ1-6,CASSPPGGVRNSPLHF,TGTGCCAGCAGCCCACCCGGGGGGGTCAGAAATTCACCCCTCCACTTT
NA,TRBV6-2/TRBV6-3,NA,TRBJ2-1,CASSNTGNEQFF,TGTGCCAGCAGCAATACAGGGAATGAGCAGTTCTTC
NA,TRBV27,TRBD1,TRBJ1-1,CASSSLLRGRKDTEAFF,TGTGCCAGCAGTTCGCTACTCAGGGGGCGGAAGGACACTGAAGCTTTCTTT
NA,TRBV6-2/TRBV6-3,NA,TRBJ1-2,CASSLGLRGYTF,TGTGCCAGCAGTCTGGGACTTCGAGGCTACACCTTC
NA,TRBV12-3/TRBV12-4,NA,TRBJ1-5,CASSLGGRGPQHF,TGTGCCAGCAGTTTAGGGGGGCGCGGGCCCCAGCATTTT
NA,TRBV4-3,TRBD2,TRBJ2-7,CASSQDSGGYEQYF,TGCGCCAGCAGCCAAGACTCGGGGGGCTACGAGCAGTACTTC
NA,TRBV5-1,NA,TRBJ2-6,CASSPEQGTSGANVLTF,TGCGCCAGCAGCCCGGAACAGGGCACCTCTGGGGCCAACGTCCTGACTTTC
NA,TRBV6-5,NA,TRBJ1-2,CASRSGGGNYGYTF,TGTGCCAGCAGGAGTGGGGGCGGTAACTATGGCTACACCTTC
NA,TRBV7-9,NA,TRBJ1-3,CASSLSDKLSGNTIYF,TGTGCCAGCAGCTTATCCGACAAGCTCTCTGGAAACACCATATATTTT
once,TRBV18,NA,TRBJ2-6,CASSPSTGLIGANVLTF,TGTGCCAGCTCACCATCTACAGGGTTAATTGGGGCCAACGTCCTGACTTTC
NA,TRBV18,TRBD1,TRBJ1-2,CASSPPTGGDSYGYTF,TGTGCCAGCTCACCCCCTACAGGGGGAGACTCCTATGGCTACACCTTC
NA,TRBV7-2,NA,TRBJ2-1,CASSLAPSVVYNEQFF,TGTGCCAGCAGCTTAGCACCCTCAGTTGTCTACAATGAGCAGTTCTTC
NA,TRBV13,TRBD2,TRBJ2-5,CASSLGTSKETQYF,TGTGCCAGCAGCTTAGGGACTAGCAAAGAGACCCAGTACTTC
NA,TRBV30,TRBD1,TRBJ1-1,CAWVPGTVMNTEAFF,TGTGCCTGGGTTCCCGGGACAGTCATGAACACTGAAGCTTTCTTT
NA,TRBV30,NA,TRBJ1-1,CAWSDSMNTEAFF,TGTGCCTGGAGTGATTCTATGAACACTGAAGCTTTCTTT
NA,TRBV6-5,NA,TRBJ1-1,CASRAVNTEAFF,TGTGCCAGCAGGGCGGTGAACACTGAAGCTTTCTTT
NA,TRBV4-3,NA,TRBJ2-7,CASSQEISARYYEQYF,TGCGCCAGCAGCCAAGAGATTAGCGCCCGTTACTACGAGCAGTACTTC
NA,TRBV5-1,NA,TRBJ1-6,CASSLGQSNSPLHF,TGCGCCAGCAGCTTGGGGCAGTCTAATTCACCCCTCCACTTT
NA,TRBV2,NA,TRBJ1-1,CASSPGPGMNTEAFF,TGTGCCAGCAGTCCTGGGCCCGGGATGAACACTGAAGCTTTCTTT
NA,TRBV18,NA,TRBJ1-1,CASSPRWGENTEAFF,TGTGCCAGCTCCCCCCGGTGGGGGGAGAACACTGAAGCTTTCTTT
few,TRBV18,NA,TRBJ1-5,CASSPGQGLGQPQHF,TGTGCCAGCTCACCGGGCCAGGGATTAGGGCAGCCCCAGCATTTT
few,TRBV27,TRBD2,TRBJ2-1,CASSLSLRLAGGPSGLFF,TGTGCCAGCAGTTTATCCCTTAGACTAGCGGGAGGGCCATCAGGTCTGTTCTTC
NA,TRBV28,TRBD1,TRBJ1-3,CASSIGQATGNTIYF,TGTGCCAGCAGTATCGGACAGGCCACTGGAAACACCATATATTTT
few,TRBV18,NA,TRBJ1-3,CASSPFYPGQVSGNTIYF,TGTGCCAGCTCACCGTTTTATCCGGGACAAGTCTCTGGAAACACCATATATTTT
NA,TRBV7-2,NA,TRBJ1-1,CASSLTTEAFF,TGTGCCAGCAGCCTAACCACTGAAGCTTTCTTT
NA,TRBV24-1,NA,TRBJ2-1,CATSDLQPGVGNEQFF,TGTGCCACCAGTGATTTGCAACCGGGAGTAGGGAATGAGCAGTTCTTC
few,TRBV30,NA,TRBJ1-4,CAWSEGEKLFF,TGTGCCTGGAGTGAGGGGGAAAAACTGTTTTTT
NA,TRBV11-3,NA,TRBJ1-3,CASSLMGQPGNTIYF,TGTGCCAGCAGCTTAATGGGGCAGCCAGGAAACACCATATATTTT
NA,TRBV5-4,TRBD2,TRBJ2-7,CASSLRTSGSSYEQYF,TGTGCCAGCAGCTTGCGGACTAGCGGGAGCTCCTACGAGCAGTACTTC
NA,TRBV18,NA,TRBJ1-4,CAGAGGVNEKLFF,TGTGCCGGAGCCGGCGGGGTTAATGAAAAACTGTTTTTT
NA,TRBV29-1,NA,TRBJ1-3,CSVERGSGNTIYF,TGCAGCGTCGAAAGGGGATCTGGAAACACCATATATTTT
NA,TRBV6-5,TRBD2,TRBJ2-7,CASTPSGSFYEQYF,TGTGCCAGCACCCCTAGCGGTTCCTTCTACGAGCAGTACTTC
NA,TRBV7-2,NA,TRBJ2-1,CASSFINEQFF,TGTGCCAGCAGCTTTATTAATGAGCAGTTCTTC
NA,TRBV18,TRBD1,TRBJ1-2,CASSPGQDYGYTF,TGTGCCAGCTCACCGGGACAGGACTATGGCTACACCTTC
NA,TRBV7-2,NA,TRBJ2-7,CASSFYKFYEQYF,TGTGCCAGCAGCTTTTACAAGTTCTACGAGCAGTACTTC